A selection of T cell receptor beta chains follows, all from one sample in a study of T-cell reconstitution after alpha-beta-depleted transplantation in children. TCRdb ran MiXCR on the PCR reads and lists one entry per CDR3 protein. The sample shows 500,000 to 600,000 distinct CDR3 sequences, about 30% of them seen only once. The sample in question was PBMCs from the stem cell graft donor, obtained from the stem cell graft. These receptors all come from a human donor who donated a stem cell graft to a child with aplastic anemia. CDR3s include the opening cysteine and the closing phenylalanine or tryptophan. A D gene is named only where the DNA matches it firmly. Where a row states a size, it is once, few, many or the class of an expanded clone; other rows omit it.

NA	TRBJ2-1	TRBV29-1	few	CSVTNRDFSYNEQFF	TGCAGCGTTACCAACCGGGACTTCTCCTACAATGAGCAGTTCTTC
TRBD1	TRBJ2-4	TRBV6-2/TRBV6-3	NA	CASSLTGTGWQNIQYF	TGTGCCAGCAGTCTTACCGGGACAGGGTGGCAAAACATTCAGTACTTC
NA	TRBJ2-5	TRBV5-1	many	CASSLREETQYF	TGTGCCAGCAGTTTACGGGAAGAGACCCAGTACTTC
TRBD2	TRBJ2-1	TRBV12-3/TRBV12-4	few	CASIIERGNNEQFF	TGTGCCAGCATCATCGAGCGGGGGAACAATGAGCAGTTCTTC
NA	TRBJ1-6	TRBV29-1	few	CSVGAVTSYNSPLHF	TGCAGCGTTGGTGCGGTAACCTCCTATAATTCACCCCTCCACTTT
NA	TRBJ1-5	TRBV28	NA	CASSPTRTASNQPQHF	TGTGCCAGCAGCCCTACCCGGACAGCCTCGAATCAGCCCCAGCATTTT
NA	TRBJ2-7	TRBV7-9	few	CASSLAGSGEQYF	TGTGCCAGCAGCTTAGCGGGCTCGGGCGAGCAGTACTTC
NA	TRBJ2-3	TRBV29-1	NA	CSVVSGTDTQYF	TGCAGCGTTGTTTCTGGTACAGATACGCAGTATTTT
NA	TRBJ1-1	TRBV7-9	few	CASSKTRDSRMNTEAFF	TGTGCCAGCAGCAAAACCCGTGACAGCAGAATGAACACTGAAGCTTTCTTT
TRBD2	TRBJ2-3	TRBV7-2	few	CASSALAGGFTDTQYF	TGTGCCAGCAGCGCTCTAGCGGGAGGTTTCACAGATACGCAGTATTTT
NA	TRBJ2-3	TRBV5-1	NA	CASSLSGVASTDTQYF	TGCGCCAGCAGCTTGAGTGGAGTAGCTTCCACAGATACGCAGTATTTT
TRBD2	TRBJ2-5	TRBV5-1	NA	CASSTRAGQETQYF	TGCGCCAGCAGCACCCGAGCGGGACAAGAGACCCAGTACTTC
NA	TRBJ2-5	TRBV28	NA	CASSLLSVQETQYF	TGTGCCAGCAGTTTGTTATCAGTCCAAGAGACCCAGTACTTC
TRBD2	TRBJ2-7	TRBV5-1	NA	CASSPSGGYEQYF	TGCGCCAGCAGCCCTAGCGGGGGCTACGAGCAGTACTTC
TRBD1	TRBJ1-4	TRBV25-1	few	CASSDLLDREREKLFF	TGTGCCAGCAGTGATCTCCTCGACAGGGAACGGGAAAAACTGTTTTTT
TRBD2	TRBJ2-3	TRBV11-2	NA	CASSLRTSGFPGTDTQYF	TGTGCCAGCAGCTTACGGACTAGCGGGTTTCCCGGCACAGATACGCAGTATTTT
NA	TRBJ1-1	TRBV3-1	few	CASSHPPENTEAFF	TGTGCCAGCAGCCACCCGCCGGAGAACACTGAAGCTTTCTTT
NA	TRBJ1-5	TRBV6-5	NA	CASSYSIEGNQPQHF	TGTGCCAGCAGTTACTCGATCGAGGGGAATCAGCCCCAGCATTTT